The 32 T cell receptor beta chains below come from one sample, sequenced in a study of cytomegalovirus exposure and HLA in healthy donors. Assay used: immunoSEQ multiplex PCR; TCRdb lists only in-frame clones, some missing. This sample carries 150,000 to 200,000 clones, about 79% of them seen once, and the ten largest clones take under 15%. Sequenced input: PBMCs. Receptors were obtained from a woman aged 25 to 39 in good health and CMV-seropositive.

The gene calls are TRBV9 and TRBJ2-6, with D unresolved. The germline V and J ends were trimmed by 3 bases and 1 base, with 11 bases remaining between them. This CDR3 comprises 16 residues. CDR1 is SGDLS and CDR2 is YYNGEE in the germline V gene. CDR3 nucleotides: TGTGCCAGCAGCGGCTTCGGGTTTTCTGGGGCCAACGTCCTGACTTTC. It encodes CASSGFGFSGANVLTF.

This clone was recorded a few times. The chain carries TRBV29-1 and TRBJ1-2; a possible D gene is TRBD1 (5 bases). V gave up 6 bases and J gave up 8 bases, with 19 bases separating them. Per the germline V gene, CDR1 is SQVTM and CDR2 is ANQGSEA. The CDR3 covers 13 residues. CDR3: CSVASQVAGGYTF. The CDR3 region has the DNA TGCAGCGTGGCCTCACAGGTGGCTGGGGGCTACACCTTC.

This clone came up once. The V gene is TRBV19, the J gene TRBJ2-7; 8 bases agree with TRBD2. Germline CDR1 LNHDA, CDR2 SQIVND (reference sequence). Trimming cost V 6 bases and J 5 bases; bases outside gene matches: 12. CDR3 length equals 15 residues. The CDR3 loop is CASSPGGGRSDEQYF. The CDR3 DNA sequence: TGTGCCAGTAGCCCGGGGGGCGGGAGGAGTGACGAGCAGTACTTC.

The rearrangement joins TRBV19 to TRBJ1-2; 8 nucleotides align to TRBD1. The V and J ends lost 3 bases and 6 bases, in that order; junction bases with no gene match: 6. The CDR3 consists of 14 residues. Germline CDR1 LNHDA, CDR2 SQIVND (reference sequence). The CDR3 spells CASSMDRASNGYTF. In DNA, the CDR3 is TGTGCCAGTAGTATGGACAGGGCTTCTAATGGCTACACCTTC.

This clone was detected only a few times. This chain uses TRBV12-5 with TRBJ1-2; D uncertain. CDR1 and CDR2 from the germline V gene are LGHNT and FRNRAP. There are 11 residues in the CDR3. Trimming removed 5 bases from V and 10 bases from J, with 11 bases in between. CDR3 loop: CASGDRTAYTF. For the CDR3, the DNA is TGTGCTAGTGGTGATAGGACTGCCTACACCTTC.

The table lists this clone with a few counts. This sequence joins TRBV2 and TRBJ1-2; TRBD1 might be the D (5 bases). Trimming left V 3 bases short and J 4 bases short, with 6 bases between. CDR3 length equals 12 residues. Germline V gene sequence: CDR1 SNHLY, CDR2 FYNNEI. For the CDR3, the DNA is TGTGCCAGCAGTGAGGGGCCCTATGGCTACACCTTC. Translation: CASSEGPYGYTF.

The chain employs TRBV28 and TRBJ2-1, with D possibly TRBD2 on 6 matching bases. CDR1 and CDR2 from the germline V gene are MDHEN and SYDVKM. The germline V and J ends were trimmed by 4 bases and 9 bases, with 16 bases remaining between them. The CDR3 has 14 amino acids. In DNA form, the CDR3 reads TGTGCCAGCAGTTCTACGGGGGTCGCTGCTGAGCAGTTCTTC. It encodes CASSSTGVAAEQFF.

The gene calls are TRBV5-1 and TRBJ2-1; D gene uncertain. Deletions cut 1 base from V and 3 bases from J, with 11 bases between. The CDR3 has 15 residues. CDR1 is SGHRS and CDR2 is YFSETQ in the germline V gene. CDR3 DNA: TGCGCCAGCAGCTTGAGTGGAGATCACTACAATGAGCAGTTCTTC. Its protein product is CASSLSGDHYNEQFF.

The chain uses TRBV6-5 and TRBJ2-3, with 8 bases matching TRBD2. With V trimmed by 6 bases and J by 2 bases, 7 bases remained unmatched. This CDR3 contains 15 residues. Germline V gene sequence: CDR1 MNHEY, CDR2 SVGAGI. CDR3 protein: CASSLLAANTDTQYF. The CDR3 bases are TGTGCCAGCAGCCTACTAGCGGCCAACACAGATACGCAGTATTTT.

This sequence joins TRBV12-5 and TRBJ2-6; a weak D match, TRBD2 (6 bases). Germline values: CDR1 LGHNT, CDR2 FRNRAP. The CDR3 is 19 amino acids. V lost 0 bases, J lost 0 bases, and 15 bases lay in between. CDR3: CASGLVLGGVNSGANVLTF. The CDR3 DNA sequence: TGTGCTAGTGGTTTGGTACTTGGAGGGGTCAACTCTGGGGCCAACGTCCTGACTTTC.

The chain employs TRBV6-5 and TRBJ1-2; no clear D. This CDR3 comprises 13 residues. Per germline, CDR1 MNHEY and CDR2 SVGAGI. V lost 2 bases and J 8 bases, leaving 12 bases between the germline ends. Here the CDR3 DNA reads TGTGCCAGCAGTTACGCCTATTCGGGAGGCTACACCTTC. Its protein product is CASSYAYSGGYTF.

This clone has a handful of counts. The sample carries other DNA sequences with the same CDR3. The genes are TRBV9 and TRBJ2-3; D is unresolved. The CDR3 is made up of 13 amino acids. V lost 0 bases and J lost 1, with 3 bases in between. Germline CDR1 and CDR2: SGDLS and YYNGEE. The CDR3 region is CASSVGGTDTQYF. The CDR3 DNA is TGTGCCAGCAGCGTAGGCGGCACAGATACGCAGTATTTT.

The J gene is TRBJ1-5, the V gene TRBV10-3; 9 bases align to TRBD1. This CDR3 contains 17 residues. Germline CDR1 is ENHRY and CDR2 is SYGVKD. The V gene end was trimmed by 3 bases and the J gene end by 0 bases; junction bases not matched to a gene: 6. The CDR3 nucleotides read TGTGCCATCAGTGATGTCTGGACAGGGGCTAGCAATCAGCCCCAGCATTTT. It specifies CAISDVWTGASNQPQHF.

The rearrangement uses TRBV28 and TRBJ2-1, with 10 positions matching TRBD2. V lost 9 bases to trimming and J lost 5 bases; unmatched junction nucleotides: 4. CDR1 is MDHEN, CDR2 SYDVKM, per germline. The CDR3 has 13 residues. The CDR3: CASRTSGDNEQFF. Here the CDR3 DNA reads TGTGCCAGTCGGACTAGCGGTGACAATGAGCAGTTCTTC.

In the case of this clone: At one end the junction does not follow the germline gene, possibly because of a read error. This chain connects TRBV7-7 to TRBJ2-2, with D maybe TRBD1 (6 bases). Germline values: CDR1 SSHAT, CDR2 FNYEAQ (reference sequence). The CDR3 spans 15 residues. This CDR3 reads CASSRTATNTGELFF. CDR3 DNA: TGTGCTAGCAGCCGGACAGCGACGAACACCGGGGAGCTGTTTTTT.

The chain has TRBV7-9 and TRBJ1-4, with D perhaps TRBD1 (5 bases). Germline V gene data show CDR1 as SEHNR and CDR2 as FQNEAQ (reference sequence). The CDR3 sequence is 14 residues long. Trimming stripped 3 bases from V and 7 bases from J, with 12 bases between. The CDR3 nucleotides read TGTGCCAGCAGCTTTGGGGCCGTAAGTGAAAAACTGTTTTTT. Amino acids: CASSFGAVSEKLFF.

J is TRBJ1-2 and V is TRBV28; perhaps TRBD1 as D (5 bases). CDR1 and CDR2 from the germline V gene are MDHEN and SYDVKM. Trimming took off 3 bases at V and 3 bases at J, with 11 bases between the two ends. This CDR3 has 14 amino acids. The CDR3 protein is CASSFLGAYYGYTF. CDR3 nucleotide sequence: TGTGCCAGCAGTTTTTTAGGGGCCTACTATGGCTACACCTTC.

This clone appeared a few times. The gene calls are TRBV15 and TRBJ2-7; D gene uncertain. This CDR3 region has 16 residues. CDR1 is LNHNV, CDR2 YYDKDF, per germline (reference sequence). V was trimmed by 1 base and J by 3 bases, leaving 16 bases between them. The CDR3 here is CATSRVSGSPIYEQYF. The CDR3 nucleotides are TGTGCCACCAGCAGAGTCTCAGGAAGCCCTATCTACGAGCAGTACTTC.

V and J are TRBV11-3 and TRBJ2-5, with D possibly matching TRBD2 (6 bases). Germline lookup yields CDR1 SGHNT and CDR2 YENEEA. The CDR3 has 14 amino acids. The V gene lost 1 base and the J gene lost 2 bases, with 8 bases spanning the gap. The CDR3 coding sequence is TGTGCCAGCAGCTTAGGGGGGGTGCAAGAGACCCAGTACTTC. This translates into CASSLGGVQETQYF. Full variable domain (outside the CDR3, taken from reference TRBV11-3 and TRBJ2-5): EAGVVQSPRYKIIEKKQPVAFWCNPISGHNTLYWYLQNLGQGPELLIRYENEEAVDDSQLPKDRFSAERLKGVDSTLKIQPAELGDSAVYLCASSLGGVQETQYFGPGTRLLVL.

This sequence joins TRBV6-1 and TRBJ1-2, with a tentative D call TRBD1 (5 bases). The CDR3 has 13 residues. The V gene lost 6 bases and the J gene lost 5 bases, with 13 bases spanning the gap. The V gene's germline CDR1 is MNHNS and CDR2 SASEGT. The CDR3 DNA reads TGTGCCAGCAGAGAGGGACTCTATTATGGCTACACCTTC. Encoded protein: CASREGLYYGYTF.

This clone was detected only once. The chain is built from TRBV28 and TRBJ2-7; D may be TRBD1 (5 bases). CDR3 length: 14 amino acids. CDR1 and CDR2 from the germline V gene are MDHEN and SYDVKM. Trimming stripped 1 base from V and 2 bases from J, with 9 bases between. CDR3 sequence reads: CASSLLQVAYEQYF. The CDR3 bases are TGTGCCAGCAGTTTATTACAGGTGGCCTACGAGCAGTACTTC.

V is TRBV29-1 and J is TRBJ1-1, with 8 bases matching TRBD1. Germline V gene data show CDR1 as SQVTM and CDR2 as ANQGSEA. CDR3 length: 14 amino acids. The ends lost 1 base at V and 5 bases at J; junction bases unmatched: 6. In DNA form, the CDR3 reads TGCAGCGTTGAAGCAAGAGACAGGGGAACTGAAGCTTTCTTT. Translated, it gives CSVEARDRGTEAFF.

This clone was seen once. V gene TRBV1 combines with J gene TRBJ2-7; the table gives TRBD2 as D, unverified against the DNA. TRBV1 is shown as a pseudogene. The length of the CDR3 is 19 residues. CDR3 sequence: CTSSQQGGSVLAGGPWQYF. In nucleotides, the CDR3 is TGCACCAGCAGCCAACAAGGGGGGTCGGTACTAGCGGGAGGGCCCTGGCAGTACTTC.

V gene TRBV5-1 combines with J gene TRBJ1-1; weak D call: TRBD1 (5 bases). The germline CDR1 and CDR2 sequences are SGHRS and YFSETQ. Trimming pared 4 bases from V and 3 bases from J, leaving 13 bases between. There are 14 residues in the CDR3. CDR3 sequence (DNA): TGCGCCAGCAGCCCCAGACCGGGGGACACTGAAGCTTTCTTT. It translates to CASSPRPGDTEAFF.

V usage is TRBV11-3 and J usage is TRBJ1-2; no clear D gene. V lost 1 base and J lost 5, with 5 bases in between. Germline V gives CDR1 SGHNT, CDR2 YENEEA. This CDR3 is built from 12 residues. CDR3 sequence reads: CASSLGGYGYTF. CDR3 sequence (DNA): TGTGCCAGCAGCTTAGGAGGGTATGGCTACACCTTC.

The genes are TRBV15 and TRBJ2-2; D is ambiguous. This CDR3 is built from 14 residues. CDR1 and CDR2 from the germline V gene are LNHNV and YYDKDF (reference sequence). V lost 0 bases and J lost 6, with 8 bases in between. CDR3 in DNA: TGTGCCACCAGCAGAGATAACTCCGCCGGGGAGCTGTTTTTT. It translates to CATSRDNSAGELFF.

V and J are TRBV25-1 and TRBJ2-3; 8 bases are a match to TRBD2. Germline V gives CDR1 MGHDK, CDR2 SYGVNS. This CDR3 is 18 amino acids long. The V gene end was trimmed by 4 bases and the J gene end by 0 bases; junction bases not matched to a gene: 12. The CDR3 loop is CASSVGSERGTSTDTQYF. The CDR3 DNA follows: TGTGCCAGCAGTGTGGGGAGCGAGCGGGGGACTAGCACAGATACGCAGTATTTT.

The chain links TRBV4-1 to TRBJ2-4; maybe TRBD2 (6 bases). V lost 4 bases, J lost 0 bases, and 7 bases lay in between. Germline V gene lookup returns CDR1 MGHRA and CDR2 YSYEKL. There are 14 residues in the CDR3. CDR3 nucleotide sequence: TGCGCCAGCAGCCCGGGACTAGCCAAAAACATTCAGTACTTC. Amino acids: CASSPGLAKNIQYF.

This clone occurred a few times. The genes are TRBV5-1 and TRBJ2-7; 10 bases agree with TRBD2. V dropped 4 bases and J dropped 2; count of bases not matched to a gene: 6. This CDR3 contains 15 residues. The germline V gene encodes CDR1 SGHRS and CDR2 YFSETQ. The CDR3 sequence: CASSPGLAPTYEQYF. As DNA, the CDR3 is TGCGCCAGCAGCCCGGGACTAGCGCCTACCTACGAGCAGTACTTC.

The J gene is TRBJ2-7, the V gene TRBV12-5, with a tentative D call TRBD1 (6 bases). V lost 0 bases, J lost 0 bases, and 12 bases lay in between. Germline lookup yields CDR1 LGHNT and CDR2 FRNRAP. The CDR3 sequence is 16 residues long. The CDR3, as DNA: TGTGCTAGTGGTTTGGTCCGGGACACAAGCTCCTACGAGCAGTACTTC. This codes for CASGLVRDTSSYEQYF.

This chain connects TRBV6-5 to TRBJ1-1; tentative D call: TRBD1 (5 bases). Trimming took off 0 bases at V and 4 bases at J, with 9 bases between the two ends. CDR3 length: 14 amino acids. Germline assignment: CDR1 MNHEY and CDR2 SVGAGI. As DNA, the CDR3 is TGTGCCAGCAGTTACTCGGGGGAGGGCACTGAAGCTTTCTTT. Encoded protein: CASSYSGEGTEAFF.

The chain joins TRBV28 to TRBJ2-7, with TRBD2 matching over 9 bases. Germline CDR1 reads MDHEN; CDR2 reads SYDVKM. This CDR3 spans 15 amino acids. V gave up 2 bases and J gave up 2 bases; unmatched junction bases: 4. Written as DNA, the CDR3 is TGTGCCAGCAGTTTAGGCGGGAGGGTCCCCTACGAGCAGTACTTC. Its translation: CASSLGGRVPYEQYF.